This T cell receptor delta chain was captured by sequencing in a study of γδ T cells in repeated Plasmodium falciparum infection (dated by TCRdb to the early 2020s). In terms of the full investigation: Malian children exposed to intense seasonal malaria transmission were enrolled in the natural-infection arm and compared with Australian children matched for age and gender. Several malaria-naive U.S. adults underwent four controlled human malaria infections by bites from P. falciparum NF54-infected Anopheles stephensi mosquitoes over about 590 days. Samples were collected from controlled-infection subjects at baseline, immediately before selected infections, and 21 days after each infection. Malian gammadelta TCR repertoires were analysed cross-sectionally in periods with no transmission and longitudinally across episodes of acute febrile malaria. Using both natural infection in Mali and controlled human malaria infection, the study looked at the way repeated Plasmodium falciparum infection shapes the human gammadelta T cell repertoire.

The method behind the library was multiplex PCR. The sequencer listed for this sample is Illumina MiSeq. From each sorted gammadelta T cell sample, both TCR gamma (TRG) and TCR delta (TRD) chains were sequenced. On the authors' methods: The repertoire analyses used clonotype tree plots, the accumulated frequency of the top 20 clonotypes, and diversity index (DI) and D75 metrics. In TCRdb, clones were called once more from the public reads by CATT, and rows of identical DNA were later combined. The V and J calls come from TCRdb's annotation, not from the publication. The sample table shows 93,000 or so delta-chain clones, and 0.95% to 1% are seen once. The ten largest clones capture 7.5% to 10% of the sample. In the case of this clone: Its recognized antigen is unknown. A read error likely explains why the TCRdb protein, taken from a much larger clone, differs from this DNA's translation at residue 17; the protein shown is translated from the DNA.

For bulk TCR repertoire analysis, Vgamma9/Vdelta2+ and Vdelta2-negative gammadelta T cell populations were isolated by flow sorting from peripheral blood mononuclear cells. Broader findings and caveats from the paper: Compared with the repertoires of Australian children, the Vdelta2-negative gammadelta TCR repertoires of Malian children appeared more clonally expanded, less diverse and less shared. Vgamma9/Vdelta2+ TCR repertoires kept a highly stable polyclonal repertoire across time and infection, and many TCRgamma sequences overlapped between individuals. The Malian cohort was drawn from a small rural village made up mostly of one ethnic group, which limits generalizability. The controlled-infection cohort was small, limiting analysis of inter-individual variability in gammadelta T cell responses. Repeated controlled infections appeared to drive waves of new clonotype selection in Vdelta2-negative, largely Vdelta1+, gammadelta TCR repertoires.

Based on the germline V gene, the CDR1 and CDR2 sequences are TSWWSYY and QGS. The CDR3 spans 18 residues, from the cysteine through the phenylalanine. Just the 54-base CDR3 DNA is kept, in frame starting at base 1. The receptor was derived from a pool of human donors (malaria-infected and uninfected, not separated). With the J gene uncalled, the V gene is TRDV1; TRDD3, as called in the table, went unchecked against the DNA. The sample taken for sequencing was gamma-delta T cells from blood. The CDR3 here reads CALGKAFLRTGGFDKLTF. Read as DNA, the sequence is TGTGCTCTTGGGAAGGCCTTCCTCCGTACTGGGGGTTTCGATAAACTCACCTTT.